A selection of T cell receptor beta chains follows, all from one sample in a study of T cell repertoires in cytomegalovirus infection. TCRdb fed the reads into MiXCR, producing one record per CDR3 protein. Of about 900,000 distinct CDR3 sequences detected, 30% to 40% appear once; the ten largest clones hold around 15%. Their cognate antigens are unknown. The specimen was cultured CD8+ T cells from PBMCs, collected from culture after CMV antigen stimulation. The receptors were gathered from a human donor in good health (CMV status not recorded). Some clones in this sample may be carry-over from other donors' samples. Each CDR3 is given with its conserved first and last residue. Each record gives: clone size, J gene, V gene, D gene, CDR3 DNA, CDR3 protein. D genes are given only for firm matches. A clone size is listed for some rows: how often the clone was seen (once, few, many), or a class if it is expanded.

abundance: few
j_gene: TRBJ1-4
v_gene: TRBV7-9
d_gene: .
CDR3nt: TGTGCCAGCAGTGCGCCAAGGCCTACCGCTTATGAAAAACTGTTTTTT
CDR3aa: CASSAPRPTAYEKLFF

abundance: .
j_gene: TRBJ2-2
v_gene: TRBV11-2
d_gene: TRBD1
CDR3nt: TGTGCCAGCAGCTTAGGGACAGGGGTTCGGGCCGGGGAGCTGTTTTTT
CDR3aa: CASSLGTGVRAGELFF

abundance: many
j_gene: TRBJ2-2
v_gene: TRBV12-3/TRBV12-4
d_gene: .
CDR3nt: TGTGCCAGCGAAATGGCCTGGGGTACCGGGGAGCTGTTTTTT
CDR3aa: CASEMAWGTGELFF

abundance: few
j_gene: TRBJ2-1
v_gene: TRBV13
d_gene: .
CDR3nt: TGTGCCAGCAGCTCAGGTGTCGGGGGCAATGAGCAGTTCTTC
CDR3aa: CASSSGVGGNEQFF

abundance: .
j_gene: TRBJ1-2
v_gene: TRBV7-6
d_gene: .
CDR3nt: TGTGCCAGCAGCTTAGGGGCAGGGATAGGCTACACCTTC
CDR3aa: CASSLGAGIGYTF

abundance: .
j_gene: TRBJ2-5
v_gene: TRBV27
d_gene: .
CDR3nt: TGTGCCAGCAGTTTATCGCCTATAGGGCGACAAGAGACCCAGTACTTC
CDR3aa: CASSLSPIGRQETQYF

abundance: .
j_gene: TRBJ2-4
v_gene: TRBV7-8
d_gene: .
CDR3nt: TGTGCCAGCAGCTTCGTAGGGGCCAAAAACATTCAGTACTTC
CDR3aa: CASSFVGAKNIQYF

abundance: .
j_gene: TRBJ1-1
v_gene: TRBV12-3/TRBV12-4
d_gene: .
CDR3nt: TGTGCCAGCAGTTTAGTACACAACACTGAAGCTTTCTTT
CDR3aa: CASSLVHNTEAFF

abundance: .
j_gene: TRBJ1-5
v_gene: TRBV18
d_gene: TRBD1
CDR3nt: TGTGCCAGCTCTAAACCGGGACAGGGGGGATTCAATCAGCCCCAGCATTTT
CDR3aa: CASSKPGQGGFNQPQHF

abundance: .
j_gene: TRBJ2-3
v_gene: TRBV5-1
d_gene: .
CDR3nt: TGCGCCAGCAGCTTGGCTCTGGGGGCGCCGAAGGATACGCAGTATTTT
CDR3aa: CASSLALGAPKDTQYF

abundance: .
j_gene: TRBJ2-1
v_gene: TRBV12-3/TRBV12-4
d_gene: TRBD1
CDR3nt: TGTGCCAACAGTTCGAGTACAGGGGGCTACAATGAGCAGTTCTTC
CDR3aa: CANSSSTGGYNEQFF

abundance: many
j_gene: TRBJ2-1
v_gene: TRBV7-2
d_gene: TRBD2
CDR3nt: TGTGCCAGCAGCTTACCGGGGGGGCCCTACAATGAGCAGTTCTTC
CDR3aa: CASSLPGGPYNEQFF

abundance: .
j_gene: TRBJ2-6
v_gene: TRBV19
d_gene: .
CDR3nt: TGTGCCAGTAGTATAGTAAGAGTCAGTTTCTCTGGGGCCAACGTCCTGACTTTC
CDR3aa: CASSIVRVSFSGANVLTF

abundance: few
j_gene: TRBJ2-4
v_gene: TRBV4-3
d_gene: TRBD1
CDR3nt: TGCGCCAGCAGCCAAGAAAGGACAGGGGAATTTTTAAACATTCAGTACTTC
CDR3aa: CASSQERTGEFLNIQYF

abundance: .
j_gene: TRBJ1-5
v_gene: TRBV2
d_gene: .
CDR3nt: TGTGCCAGCATTGGGAATAGCAATCAGCCCCAGCATTTT
CDR3aa: CASIGNSNQPQHF

abundance: .
j_gene: TRBJ1-2
v_gene: TRBV12-3/TRBV12-4
d_gene: TRBD1
CDR3nt: TGTGCCAGCAGTTCGTCAGGGGGCGAGGGAAGCGGCTACACCTTC
CDR3aa: CASSSSGGEGSGYTF

abundance: .
j_gene: TRBJ1-1
v_gene: TRBV6-5
d_gene: .
CDR3nt: TGTGCCAGCAGTTACCGCTCCACCAACACTGAAGCTTTCTTT
CDR3aa: CASSYRSTNTEAFF

abundance: few
j_gene: TRBJ2-7
v_gene: TRBV7-6
d_gene: TRBD1
CDR3nt: TGTGCCAGCAGCCCTATACAGACAGGGGTGATCTACGAGCAGTACTTC
CDR3aa: CASSPIQTGVIYEQYF

abundance: .
j_gene: TRBJ1-4
v_gene: TRBV7-9
d_gene: .
CDR3nt: TGTGCCATCCACCGGGCCCTTAATGAAAAACTGTTTTTT
CDR3aa: CAIHRALNEKLFF

abundance: few
j_gene: TRBJ2-2
v_gene: TRBV6-1
d_gene: .
CDR3nt: TGTGCCAGCAGGCCTCGACAGGAGAACACCGGGGAGCTGTTTTTT
CDR3aa: CASRPRQENTGELFF

abundance: .
j_gene: TRBJ1-5
v_gene: TRBV7-6
d_gene: TRBD1
CDR3nt: TGTGCCAACAGTTCCGGACAGGCTAGCAATCAGCCCCAGCATTTT
CDR3aa: CANSSGQASNQPQHF

abundance: .
j_gene: TRBJ1-1
v_gene: TRBV6-2/TRBV6-3
d_gene: .
CDR3nt: TGTGCCAGCATCAAACTCAGGGAGGTGAACACTGAAGCTTTCTTT
CDR3aa: CASIKLREVNTEAFF

abundance: .
j_gene: TRBJ1-2
v_gene: TRBV27
d_gene: .
CDR3nt: TGTGCCAGCAGTTCTTTTCCCCTTGGGGGGGGCGCGTATGGCTACACCTTC
CDR3aa: CASSSFPLGGGAYGYTF

abundance: .
j_gene: TRBJ2-1
v_gene: TRBV10-3
d_gene: .
CDR3nt: TGTGCCATCAGTGAGTCACCGGGGTCCTACAATGAGCAGTTCTTC
CDR3aa: CAISESPGSYNEQFF

abundance: .
j_gene: TRBJ2-7
v_gene: TRBV10-2
d_gene: .
CDR3nt: TGCGCCAGCAGAGGACAGAGCGAGCAGTACTTC
CDR3aa: CASRGQSEQYF

abundance: .
j_gene: TRBJ2-1
v_gene: TRBV5-1
d_gene: .
CDR3nt: TGCGCCAGCAACCACGAAAGCCCCTACAATGAGCAGTTCTTC
CDR3aa: CASNHESPYNEQFF

abundance: .
j_gene: TRBJ1-4
v_gene: TRBV27
d_gene: .
CDR3nt: TGTGCCAGCAGTCCTACCGGGACAATAGGCCTGTTTTTT
CDR3aa: CASSPTGTIGLFF

abundance: .
j_gene: TRBJ1-1
v_gene: TRBV10-2
d_gene: .
CDR3nt: TGCGCCAGCAGTGTTGGCAGAGGGTTCACTGAAGCTTTCTTT
CDR3aa: CASSVGRGFTEAFF

abundance: .
j_gene: TRBJ1-4
v_gene: TRBV13
d_gene: .
CDR3nt: TGTGCCAGCAGCTTAGGCCAACAGAGGAATGAAAAACTGTTTTTT
CDR3aa: CASSLGQQRNEKLFF

abundance: few
j_gene: TRBJ2-1
v_gene: TRBV29-1
d_gene: .
CDR3nt: TGCAGCGTTGATTCCGGGATGATACGGGGCAATGAGCAGTTCTTC
CDR3aa: CSVDSGMIRGNEQFF

abundance: few
j_gene: TRBJ1-1
v_gene: TRBV14
d_gene: TRBD1
CDR3nt: TGTGCCAGCAGCCAAGAAGACAGGGGCCCTGTGGTGAACACTGAAGCTTTCTTT
CDR3aa: CASSQEDRGPVVNTEAFF

abundance: .
j_gene: TRBJ2-3
v_gene: TRBV12-3/TRBV12-4
d_gene: TRBD2
CDR3nt: TGTGCCAGCAGTTTTAATGCGGGGGTCACAGATACGCAGTATTTT
CDR3aa: CASSFNAGVTDTQYF

abundance: once
j_gene: TRBJ1-5
v_gene: TRBV27
d_gene: .
CDR3nt: TGTGCCAGCAGTGGTCGTCGAGGGTGGGGTCAGCCCCAGCATTTT
CDR3aa: CASSGRRGWGQPQHF

abundance: many
j_gene: TRBJ1-1
v_gene: TRBV7-8
d_gene: TRBD1
CDR3nt: TGTGCCAGCAGCTTTTGGGGACAGGGGGAGGAAGCTTTCTTT
CDR3aa: CASSFWGQGEEAFF

abundance: many
j_gene: TRBJ1-5
v_gene: TRBV7-8
d_gene: TRBD1
CDR3nt: TGTGCCAGCAGCACAGGGGGCCGGGGCCTACGTCAGCCCCAGCATTTT
CDR3aa: CASSTGGRGLRQPQHF

abundance: .
j_gene: TRBJ1-6
v_gene: TRBV27
d_gene: TRBD1
CDR3nt: TGTGCCAGCAGTGGACAGGGGACGGGTCGCCAATCACCCCTCCACTTT
CDR3aa: CASSGQGTGRQSPLHF

abundance: .
j_gene: TRBJ2-5
v_gene: TRBV6-1
d_gene: .
CDR3nt: TGTGCCAGCAGTGAGAGGCAGCAAGAGACCCAGTACTTC
CDR3aa: CASSERQQETQYF

abundance: .
j_gene: TRBJ1-1
v_gene: TRBV20-1
d_gene: .
CDR3nt: TGCAGTGCTAGTCACTCATTGGACAGAGAGGACACTGAAGCTTTCTTT
CDR3aa: CSASHSLDREDTEAFF

abundance: once
j_gene: TRBJ2-1
v_gene: TRBV2
d_gene: .
CDR3nt: TGTGCCAGCAGTGAGGAGAACTCCTACAATGAGCAGTTCTTC
CDR3aa: CASSEENSYNEQFF

abundance: .
j_gene: TRBJ1-1
v_gene: TRBV9
d_gene: TRBD1
CDR3nt: TGTGCCAGCAGCGGGGACAGGGAGGGGTTGGAACCTGAAGCTTTCTTT
CDR3aa: CASSGDREGLEPEAFF